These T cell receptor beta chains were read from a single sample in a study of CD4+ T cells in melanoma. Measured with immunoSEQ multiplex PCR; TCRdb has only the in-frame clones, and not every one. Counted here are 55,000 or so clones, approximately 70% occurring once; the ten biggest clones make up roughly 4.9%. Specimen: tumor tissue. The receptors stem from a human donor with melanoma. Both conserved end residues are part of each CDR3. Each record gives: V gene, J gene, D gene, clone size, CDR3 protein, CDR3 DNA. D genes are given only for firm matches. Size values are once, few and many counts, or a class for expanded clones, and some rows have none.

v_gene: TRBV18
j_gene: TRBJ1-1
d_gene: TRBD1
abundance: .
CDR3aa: CASSLTGVNTEAFF
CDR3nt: TGTGCCAGCTCACTCACAGGGGTGAACACTGAAGCTTTCTTT

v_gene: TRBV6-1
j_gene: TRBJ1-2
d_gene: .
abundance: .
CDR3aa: CASSEKFGLTPNGYTF
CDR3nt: TGTGCCAGCAGTGAAAAGTTCGGCCTAACCCCTAATGGCTACACCTTC

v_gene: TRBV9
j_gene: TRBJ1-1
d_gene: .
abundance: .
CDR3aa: CASSIGGLNTEAFF
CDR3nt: TGTGCCAGCAGCATTGGGGGTTTGAACACTGAAGCTTTCTTT

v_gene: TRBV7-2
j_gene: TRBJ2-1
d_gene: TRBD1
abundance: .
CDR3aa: CASSWGQPNNEQFF
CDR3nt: TGTGCCAGCAGCTGGGGACAGCCGAACAATGAGCAGTTCTTC

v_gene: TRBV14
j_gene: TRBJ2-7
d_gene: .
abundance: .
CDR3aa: CASSQEPGLSSYEQYF
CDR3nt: TGTGCCAGCAGCCAAGAGCCGGGGCTAAGCTCCTACGAGCAGTACTTC

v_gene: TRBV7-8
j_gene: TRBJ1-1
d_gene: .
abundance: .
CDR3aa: CASSLGSWGRDTEAFF
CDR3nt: TGTGCCAGCAGCTTAGGTTCCTGGGGACGGGACACTGAAGCTTTCTTT

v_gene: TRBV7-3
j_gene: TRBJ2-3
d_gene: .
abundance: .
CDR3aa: CASSRGQSTDTQYF
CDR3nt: TGTGCCAGCAGCCGTGGACAGAGCACAGATACGCAGTATTTT

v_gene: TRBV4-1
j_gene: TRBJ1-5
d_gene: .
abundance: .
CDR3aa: CASSQEAFQPQHF
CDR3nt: TGCGCCAGCAGCCAAGAAGCGTTCCAGCCCCAGCATTTT

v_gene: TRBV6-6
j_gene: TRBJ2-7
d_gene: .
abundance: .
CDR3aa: CASRRGGIYSYEQYF
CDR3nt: TGTGCCAGCAGACGCGGAGGTATCTACTCCTACGAGCAGTACTTC

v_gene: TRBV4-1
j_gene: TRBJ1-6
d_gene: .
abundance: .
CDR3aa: CASSQEYNSPLHF
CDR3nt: TGCGCCAGCAGCCAGGAGTATAATTCACCCCTCCACTTT

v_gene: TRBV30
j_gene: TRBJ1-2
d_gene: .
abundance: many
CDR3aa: CAWNLRERYGYTF
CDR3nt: TGTGCCTGGAATCTACGAGAGCGCTATGGCTACACCTTC

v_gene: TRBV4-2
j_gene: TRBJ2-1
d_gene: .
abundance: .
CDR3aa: CASQHLSSYNEQFF
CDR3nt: TGTGCCAGCCAACACCTGAGCTCCTACAATGAGCAGTTCTTC

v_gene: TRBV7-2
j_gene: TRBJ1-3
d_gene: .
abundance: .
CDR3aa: CASSSYVTHSGNTIYF
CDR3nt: TGTGCCAGCAGTTCTTACGTGACGCACTCTGGAAACACCATATATTTT

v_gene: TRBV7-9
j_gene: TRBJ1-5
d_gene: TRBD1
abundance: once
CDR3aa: CASSLPGGDQPQHF
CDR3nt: TGTGCCAGCAGCTTACCAGGGGGCGATCAGCCCCAGCATTTT

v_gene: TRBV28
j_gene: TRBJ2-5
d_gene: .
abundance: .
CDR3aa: CASSLPGRETQYF
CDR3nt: TGTGCCAGCAGTTTACCGGGGAGGGAGACCCAGTACTTC

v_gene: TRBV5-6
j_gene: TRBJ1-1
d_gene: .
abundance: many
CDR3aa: CASSLPLNTEAFF
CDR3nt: TGTGCCAGCAGCTTGCCACTGAACACTGAAGCTTTCTTT

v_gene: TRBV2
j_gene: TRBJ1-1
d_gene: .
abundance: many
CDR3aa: CASSVFVMNTEAFF
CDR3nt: TGTGCCAGCAGTGTCTTCGTTATGAACACTGAAGCTTTCTTT

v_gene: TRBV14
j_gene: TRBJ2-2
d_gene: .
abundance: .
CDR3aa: CASSQFGENPFHTGELFF
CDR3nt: TGTGCCAGCAGCCAATTTGGGGAAAACCCCTTCCACACCGGGGAGCTGTTTTTT

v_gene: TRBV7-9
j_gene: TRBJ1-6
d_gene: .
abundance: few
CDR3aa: CASRGYDMLNSPLHF
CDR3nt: TGTGCCAGTCGTGGGTATGATATGTTGAATTCACCCCTCCACTTT

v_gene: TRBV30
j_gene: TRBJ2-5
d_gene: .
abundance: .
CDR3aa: CAWRGTLYQETQYF
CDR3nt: TGTGCCTGGAGGGGGACTCTGTACCAAGAGACCCAGTACTTC

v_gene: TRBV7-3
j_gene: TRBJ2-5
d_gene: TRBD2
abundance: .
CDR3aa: CASSLGPGLGGETQYF
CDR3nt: TGTGCCAGCAGCTTAGGCCCGGGACTAGGGGGGGAGACCCAGTACTTC

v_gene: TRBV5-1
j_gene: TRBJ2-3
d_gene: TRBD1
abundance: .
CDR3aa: CASSKGQGSTDTQYF
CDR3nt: TGCGCCAGCAGCAAAGGACAGGGATCCACAGATACGCAGTATTTT